This T cell receptor beta chain came from a study of shared clonotypes between healthy human individuals. Study as a whole: Researchers drew samples from two women and a few men aged 18 to 49.

Donors, healthy HIV-negative adults, lacked recent acute infections or vaccinations. This clone appeared once. Germline CDR1 reads SGHTA; CDR2 reads FQGNSA. Trimming left V 5 bases short and J 5 bases short, with 16 bases between. This CDR3 region has 15 residues. Authors' methods: Filtering differed since immunoSEQ provided only junctions, with no quality scores. Sequencing used immunoSEQ multiplex PCR; TCRdb keeps in-frame clones, though not all of them. V, J and clone size are those of that table, while D and trimming were read from the DNA. The sample has about 480,000 clones; about 79% are singletons.

The material sequenced was PBMCs. The clonotype comes from a woman aged 40 to 49 in good health. Some clones in this sample may be carry-over from other donors' samples. The rearrangement joins TRBV7-2 to TRBJ2-1; tentatively, D is TRBD2 (6 bases). CDR3 loop: CASSPGSGEHNEQFF. DNA for the CDR3: TGTGCCAGCAGCCCAGGGTCGGGAGAGCACAATGAGCAGTTCTTC.